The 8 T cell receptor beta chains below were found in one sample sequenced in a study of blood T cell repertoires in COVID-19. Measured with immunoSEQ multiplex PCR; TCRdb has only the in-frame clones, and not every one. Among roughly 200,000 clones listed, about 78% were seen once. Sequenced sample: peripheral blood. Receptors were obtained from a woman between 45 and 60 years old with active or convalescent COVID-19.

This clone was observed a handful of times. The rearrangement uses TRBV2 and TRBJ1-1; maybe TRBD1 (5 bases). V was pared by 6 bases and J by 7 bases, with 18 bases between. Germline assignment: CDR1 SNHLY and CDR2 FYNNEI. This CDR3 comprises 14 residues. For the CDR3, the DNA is TGTGCCAGCAGCATCCGGGAGGGGTACAGTGAAGCTTTCTTT. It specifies CASSIREGYSEAFF.

The CDR3 loop reads CASSFPGTGPFF. For the CDR3, the DNA is TGTGCCAGCAGCTTCCCCGGGACAGGGCCTTTCTTT. The chain has TRBV7-9 and TRBJ1-1, with TRBD1 matching over 9 bases. The V segment lost 3 bases and the J segment 12 bases; nucleotides outside the gene matches: 5. The CDR3 runs 12 residues. CDR1 SEHNR and CDR2 FQNEAQ come from the germline V gene (reference sequence).

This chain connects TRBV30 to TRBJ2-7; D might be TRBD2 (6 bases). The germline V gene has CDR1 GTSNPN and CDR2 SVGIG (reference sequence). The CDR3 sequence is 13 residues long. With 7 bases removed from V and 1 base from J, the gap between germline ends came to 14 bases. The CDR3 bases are TGTGCCTCAGGAGTCGGGGGATCCTACGAGCAGTACTTC. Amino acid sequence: CASGVGGSYEQYF.

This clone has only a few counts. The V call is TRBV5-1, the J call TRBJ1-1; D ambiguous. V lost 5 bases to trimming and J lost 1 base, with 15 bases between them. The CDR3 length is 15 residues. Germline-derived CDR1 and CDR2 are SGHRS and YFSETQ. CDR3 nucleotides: TGCGCCAGCAGACGAGACAACCATGCGAACACTGAAGCTTTCTTT. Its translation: CASRRDNHANTEAFF.

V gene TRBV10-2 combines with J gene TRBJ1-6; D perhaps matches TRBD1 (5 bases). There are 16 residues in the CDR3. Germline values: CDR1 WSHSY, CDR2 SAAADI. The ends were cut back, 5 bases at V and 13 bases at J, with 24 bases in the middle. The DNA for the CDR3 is TGCGCCAGCAGTCCCCGCGGCGGGGGAAGCCCCAGCCCCCTCCACTTT. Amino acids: CASSPRGGGSPSPLHF.

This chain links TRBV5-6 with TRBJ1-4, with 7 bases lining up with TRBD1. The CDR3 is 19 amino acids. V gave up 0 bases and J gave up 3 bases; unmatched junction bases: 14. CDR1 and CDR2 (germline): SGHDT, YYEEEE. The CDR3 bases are TGTGCCAGCAGCTTGGATCGGGACAGATACTATAAACCTAATGAAAAACTGTTTTTT. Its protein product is CASSLDRDRYYKPNEKLFF.

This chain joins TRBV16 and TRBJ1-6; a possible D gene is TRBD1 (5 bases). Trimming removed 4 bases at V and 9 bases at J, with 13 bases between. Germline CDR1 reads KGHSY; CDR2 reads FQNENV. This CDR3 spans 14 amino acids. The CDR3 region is CASSRGRERSPLHF. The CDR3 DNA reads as TGTGCCAGCAGCCGGGGACGGGAGCGTTCACCCCTCCACTTT.

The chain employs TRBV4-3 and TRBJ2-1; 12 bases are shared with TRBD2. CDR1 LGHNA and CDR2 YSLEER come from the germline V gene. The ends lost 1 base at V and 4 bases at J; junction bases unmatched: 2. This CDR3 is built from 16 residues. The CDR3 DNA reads TGCGCCAGCAGCCAAGTGGGGACTAGCGGGTACAATGAGCAGTTCTTC. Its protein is CASSQVGTSGYNEQFF.